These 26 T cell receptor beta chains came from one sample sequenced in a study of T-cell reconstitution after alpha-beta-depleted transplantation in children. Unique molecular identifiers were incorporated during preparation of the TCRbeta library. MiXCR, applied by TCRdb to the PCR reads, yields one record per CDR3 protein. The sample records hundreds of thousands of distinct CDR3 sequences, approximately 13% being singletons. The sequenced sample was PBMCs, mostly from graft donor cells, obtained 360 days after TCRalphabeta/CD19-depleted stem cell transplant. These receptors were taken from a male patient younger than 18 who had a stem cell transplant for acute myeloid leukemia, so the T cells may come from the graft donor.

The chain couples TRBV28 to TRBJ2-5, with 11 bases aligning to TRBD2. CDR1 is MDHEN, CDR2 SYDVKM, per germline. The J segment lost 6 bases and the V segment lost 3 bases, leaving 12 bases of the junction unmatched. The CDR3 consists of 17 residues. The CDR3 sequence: CASSLPNGLAGPKTQYF. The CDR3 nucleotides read TGTGCCAGCAGTTTGCCTAATGGACTAGCGGGTCCCAAGACCCAGTACTTC.

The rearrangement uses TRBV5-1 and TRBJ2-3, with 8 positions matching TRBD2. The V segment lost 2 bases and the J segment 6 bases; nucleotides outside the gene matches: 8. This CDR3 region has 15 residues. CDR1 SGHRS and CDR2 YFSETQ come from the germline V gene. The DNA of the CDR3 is TGCGCCAGCAGCTTAGCGGGAGTCCCGTCTGATACGCAGTATTTT. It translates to CASSLAGVPSDTQYF.

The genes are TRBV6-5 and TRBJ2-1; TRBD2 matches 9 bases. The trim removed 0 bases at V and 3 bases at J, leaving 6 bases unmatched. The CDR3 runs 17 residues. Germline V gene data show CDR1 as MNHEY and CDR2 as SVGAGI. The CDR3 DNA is TGTGCCAGCAGTTACTCGAAACTAGCGGGTGACTACAATGAGCAGTTCTTC. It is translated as CASSYSKLAGDYNEQFF.

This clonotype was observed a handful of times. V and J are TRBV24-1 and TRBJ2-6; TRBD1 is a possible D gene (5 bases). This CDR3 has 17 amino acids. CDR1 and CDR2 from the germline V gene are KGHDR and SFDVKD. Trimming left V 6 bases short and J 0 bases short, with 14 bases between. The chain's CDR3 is CATSQTASSSGANVLTF. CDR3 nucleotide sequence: TGTGCCACCAGTCAGACAGCATCCTCCTCTGGGGCCAACGTCCTGACTTTC.

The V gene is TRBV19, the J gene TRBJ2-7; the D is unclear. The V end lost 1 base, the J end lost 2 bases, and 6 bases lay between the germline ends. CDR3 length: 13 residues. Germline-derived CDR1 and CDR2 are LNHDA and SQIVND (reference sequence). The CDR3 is CASSIGRTYEQYF. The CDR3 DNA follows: TGTGCCAGTAGTATAGGTCGCACCTACGAGCAGTACTTC.

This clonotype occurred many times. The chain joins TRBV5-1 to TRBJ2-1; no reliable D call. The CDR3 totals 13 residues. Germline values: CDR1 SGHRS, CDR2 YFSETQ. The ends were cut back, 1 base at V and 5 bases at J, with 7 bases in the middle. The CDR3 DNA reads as TGCGCCAGCAGCTTGCTGCGGAACAATGAGCAGTTCTTC. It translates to CASSLLRNNEQFF. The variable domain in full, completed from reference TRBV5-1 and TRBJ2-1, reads KAGVTQTPRYLIKTRGQQVTLSCSPISGHRSVSWYQQTPGQGLQFLFEYFSETQRNKGNFPGRFSGRQFSNSRSEMNVSTLELGDSALYLCASSLLRNNEQFFGPGTRLTVL.

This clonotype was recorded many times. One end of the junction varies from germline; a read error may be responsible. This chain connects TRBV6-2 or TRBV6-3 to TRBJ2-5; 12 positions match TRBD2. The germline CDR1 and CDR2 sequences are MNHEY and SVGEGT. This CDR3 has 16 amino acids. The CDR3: CASSRPQLAGGGNEDF. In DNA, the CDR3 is TGTGCCAGCAGTCGACCCCAGCTAGCGGGAGGGGGTAACGAGGACTTC.

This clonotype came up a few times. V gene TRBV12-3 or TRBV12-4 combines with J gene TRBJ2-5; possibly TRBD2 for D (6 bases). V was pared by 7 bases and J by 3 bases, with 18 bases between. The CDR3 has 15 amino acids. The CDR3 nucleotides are TGTGCCAGCACTAGAGGCGGGGTTTACGAAGAGACCCAGTACTTC. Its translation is CASTRGGVYEETQYF.

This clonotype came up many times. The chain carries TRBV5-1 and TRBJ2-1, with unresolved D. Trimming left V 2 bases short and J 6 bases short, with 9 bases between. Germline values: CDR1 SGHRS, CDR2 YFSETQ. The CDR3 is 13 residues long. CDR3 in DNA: TGCGCCAGCAGCTTTAGCACTTCCAATGAGCAGTTCTTC. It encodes CASSFSTSNEQFF.

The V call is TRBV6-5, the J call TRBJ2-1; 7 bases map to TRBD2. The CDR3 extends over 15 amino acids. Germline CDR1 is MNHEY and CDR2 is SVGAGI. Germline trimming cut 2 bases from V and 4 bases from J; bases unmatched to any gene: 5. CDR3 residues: CASSYRREWYNEQFF. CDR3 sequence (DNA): TGTGCCAGCAGTTACCGGCGGGAGTGGTACAATGAGCAGTTCTTC.

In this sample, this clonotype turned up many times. CDR3 nucleotide sequence: TGTGCCAGCACCCTACTAGCGGGGAGGGAGACCCAGTACTTC. Protein product: CASTLLAGRETQYF. The rearrangement uses TRBV28 and TRBJ2-5, with 10 bases that match TRBD2. This CDR3 comprises 14 residues. The germline CDR1 and CDR2 sequences are MDHEN and SYDVKM. The junction had 7 bases not matched to a gene; V was cut back by 7 bases and J by 5 bases.

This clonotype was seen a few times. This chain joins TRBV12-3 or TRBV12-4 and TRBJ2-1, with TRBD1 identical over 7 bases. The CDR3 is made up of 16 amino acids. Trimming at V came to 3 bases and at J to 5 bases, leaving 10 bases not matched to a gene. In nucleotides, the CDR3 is TGTGCCAGCAGTTTGTATCAGGGGGTCTACGACAATGAGCAGTTCTTC. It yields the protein CASSLYQGVYDNEQFF.

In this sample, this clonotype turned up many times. CDR3 loop: CASSFVGLAAFTDTQYF. The CDR3 coding sequence is TGTGCCAGCAGCTTTGTCGGGCTAGCGGCTTTCACAGATACGCAGTATTTT. The chain uses TRBV5-5 and TRBJ2-3, with 7 bases lining up with TRBD2. The length of the CDR3 is 17 residues. J was trimmed by 2 bases and V by 2 bases; bases with no gene match: 11. Germline V gene lookup returns CDR1 SGHKS and CDR2 YYEKEE (reference sequence).

The CDR3 DNA sequence: TGCAGTGCTAGAGTTGGGGGTCAGGCCCAGTACTTC. The encoded protein is CSARVGGQAQYF. V is TRBV20-1 and J is TRBJ2-5; D may be TRBD1 or TRBD2 (5 bases each). The CDR3 is 12 amino acids. From germline, CDR1 is DFQATT and CDR2 SNEGSKA (reference sequence). V was pared by 1 base and J by 9 bases, with 12 bases between.

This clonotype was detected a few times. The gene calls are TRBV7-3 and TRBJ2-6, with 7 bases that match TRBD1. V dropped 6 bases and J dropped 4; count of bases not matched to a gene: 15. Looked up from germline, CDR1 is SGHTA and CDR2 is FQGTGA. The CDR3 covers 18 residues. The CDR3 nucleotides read TGTGCCAGCAGGGATCAGGGGGTGACATCCTGGGGGGCCAACGTCCTGACTTTC. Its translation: CASRDQGVTSWGANVLTF.

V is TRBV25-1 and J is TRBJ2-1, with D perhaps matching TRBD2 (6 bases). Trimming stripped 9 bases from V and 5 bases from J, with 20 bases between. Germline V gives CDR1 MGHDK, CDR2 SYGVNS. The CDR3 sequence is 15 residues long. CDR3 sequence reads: CASTLGGLNNNEQFF. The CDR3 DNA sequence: TGTGCCAGTACCTTAGGCGGACTAAATAACAATGAGCAGTTCTTC.

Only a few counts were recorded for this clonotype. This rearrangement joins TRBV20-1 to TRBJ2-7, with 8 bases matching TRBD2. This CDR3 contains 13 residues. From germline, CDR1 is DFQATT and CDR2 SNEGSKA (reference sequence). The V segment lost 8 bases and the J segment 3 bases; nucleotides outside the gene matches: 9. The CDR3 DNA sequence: TGCAGTCCGAGCGGGAGAGCCAACTACGAGCAGTACTTC. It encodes CSPSGRANYEQYF.

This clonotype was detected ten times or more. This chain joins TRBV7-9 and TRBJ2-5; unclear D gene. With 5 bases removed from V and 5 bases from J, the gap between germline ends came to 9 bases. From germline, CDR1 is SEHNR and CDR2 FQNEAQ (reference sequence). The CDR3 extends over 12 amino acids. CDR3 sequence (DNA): TGTGCCAGCAGCCTAGTCTGGGAGACCCAGTACTTC. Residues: CASSLVWETQYF.

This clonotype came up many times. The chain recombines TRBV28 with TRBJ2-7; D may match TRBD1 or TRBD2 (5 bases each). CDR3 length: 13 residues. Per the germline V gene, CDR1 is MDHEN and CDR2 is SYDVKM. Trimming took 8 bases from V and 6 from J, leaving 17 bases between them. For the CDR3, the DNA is TGTGCCAGCGCCCCGGAGGTGAGGGGCGAGCAGTACTTC. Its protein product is CASAPEVRGEQYF.

Written as DNA, the CDR3 is TGCGCCAGCAGCCAAGAGCCCCCGGGACTAGCGGGAGGGCTTGATACGCAGTATTTT. Translation gives CASSQEPPGLAGGLDTQYF. V usage is TRBV4-1 and J usage is TRBJ2-3; 16 bases are a match to TRBD2. The CDR3 loop spans 19 amino acids. The V gene end was trimmed by 0 bases and the J gene end by 6 bases; junction bases not matched to a gene: 9. The germline CDR1 and CDR2 sequences are MGHRA and YSYEKL.

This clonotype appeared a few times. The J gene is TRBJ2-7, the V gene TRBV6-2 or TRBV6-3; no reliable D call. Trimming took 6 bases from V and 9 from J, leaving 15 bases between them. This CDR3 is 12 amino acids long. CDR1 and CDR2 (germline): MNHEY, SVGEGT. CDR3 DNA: TGTGCCAGCAGCCAAACCCCCTCTGGGCAGTACTTC. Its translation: CASSQTPSGQYF.

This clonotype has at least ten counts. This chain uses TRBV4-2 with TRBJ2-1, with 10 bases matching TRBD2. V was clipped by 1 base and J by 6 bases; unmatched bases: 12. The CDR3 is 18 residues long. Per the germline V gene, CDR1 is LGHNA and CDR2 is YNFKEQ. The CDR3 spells CASSQGRSVLAGFNEQFF. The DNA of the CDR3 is TGTGCCAGCAGCCAAGGTCGGTCGGTACTAGCGGGATTCAATGAGCAGTTCTTC.

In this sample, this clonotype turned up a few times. The CDR3 sequence is CASSVTRLAGTYEQYF. DNA of the CDR3: TGTGCCAGCAGCGTCACAAGACTAGCGGGAACCTACGAGCAGTACTTC. This rearrangement joins TRBV9 to TRBJ2-7, with 11 bases that match TRBD2. J gave up 2 bases and V 2 bases, and 6 bases lay outside the gene matches. There are 16 residues in the CDR3. Germline loops: CDR1 SGDLS, CDR2 YYNGEE.

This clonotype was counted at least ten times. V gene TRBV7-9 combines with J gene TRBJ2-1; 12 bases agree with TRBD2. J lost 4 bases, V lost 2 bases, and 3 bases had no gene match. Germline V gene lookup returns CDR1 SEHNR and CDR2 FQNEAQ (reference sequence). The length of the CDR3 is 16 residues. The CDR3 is CASSLTSGGRYNEQFF. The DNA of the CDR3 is TGTGCCAGCAGCTTAACTAGCGGGGGGCGTTACAATGAGCAGTTCTTC.

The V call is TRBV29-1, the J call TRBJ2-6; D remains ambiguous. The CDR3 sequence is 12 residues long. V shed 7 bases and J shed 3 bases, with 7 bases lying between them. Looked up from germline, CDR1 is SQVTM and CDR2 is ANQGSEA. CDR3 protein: CSGLVGANVLTF. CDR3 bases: TGCAGCGGCCTAGTTGGGGCCAACGTCCTGACTTTC.

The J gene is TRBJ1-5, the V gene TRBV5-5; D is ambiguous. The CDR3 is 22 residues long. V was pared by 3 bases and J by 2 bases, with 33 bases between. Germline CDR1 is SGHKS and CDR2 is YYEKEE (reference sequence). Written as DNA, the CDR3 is TGTGCCAGCAGCTATGGATCCTACCACGGGCCAATGGGAATGCTTGGCAATCAGCCCCAGCATTTT. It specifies CASSYGSYHGPMGMLGNQPQHF.